The subject of this entry is one T cell receptor beta chain. Its matching antigen is unknown. This specimen comes from a study of glioma-infiltrating T cells. General study findings and limits: Tissue-blood divergence was below expectation in non-neoplastic patients, above in gliomas. Only very few CDR3 sequences appeared in both tissue and blood.

Amplification of TCR alpha and beta CDR3 regions from RNA used iRepertoire nested multiplex PCR. TCRdb ran MiXCR on the multiplex PCR reads and lists one entry per CDR3 protein. In the table there are around 150,000 distinct CDR3 sequences, approximately 40% of which are singletons. The CDR3 has 13 residues. V lost 3 bases and J lost 1, with 7 bases in between. From germline, CDR1 is SGHNT and CDR2 YYREEE (reference sequence). The clonotype comes from a human donor with low-grade glioma or glioblastoma, undergoing nonglioma brain surgery, or in good health (not recorded which). This chain joins TRBV5-4 and TRBJ2-5; no reliable D call. Sequenced input: glioma tissue, nonneoplastic brain tissue, or PBMCs (not recorded which). CDR3 amino acids: CASSWAPQETQYF. The CDR3 DNA sequence: TGTGCCAGCAGCTGGGCCCCCCAAGAGACCCAGTACTTC.